The text below deals with one T cell receptor beta chain. Methods used by the authors: Cell counts per sample came from amplifying reference gene primers. Measured with immunoSEQ multiplex PCR; TCRdb has only the in-frame clones, and not every one. V, J and clone size were drawn from that table, and D and trimming were deduced from the DNA. The repertoire holds 250,000 or so clones, with 88% as singletons. These data come from a study of blood T cell repertoires in COVID-19. Study-wide background: Samples came from the United States, Italy and Spain, spanning acute and convalescent COVID-19.

This CDR3 has 15 residues. The J segment lost 2 bases and the V segment lost 3 bases, leaving 8 bases of the junction unmatched. Germline CDR1 reads SQVTM; CDR2 reads ANQGSEA. The sample was peripheral blood. This rearrangement joins TRBV29-1 to TRBJ2-5, with 8 bases lining up with TRBD2. This TCR came from a woman in her thirties or forties who had recovered from COVID-19. CDR3 residues: CSVDSASGPQETQYF. CDR3 DNA sequence: TGCAGCGTTGACTCCGCTAGCGGGCCACAAGAGACCCAGTACTTC.